This entry lists 3 T cell receptor beta chains sequenced from one sample in a study of cytomegalovirus exposure and HLA in healthy donors. Use of 60 Vbeta and 13 Jbeta primers characterized the PCR. Using immunoSEQ multiplex PCR, the repertoire was profiled, and TCRdb retains in-frame clones only, with some absent. The sample yields 150,000 to 160,000 clones, around 70% seen once. The sequencing input was PBMCs. Every receptor here comes from a man younger than 40 in good health and CMV-seronegative.

This clone showed up just once. The rearrangement links TRBV7-2 to TRBJ2-5, with TRBD2 as a possible D gene (6 bases). Trimming took 1 base from V and 13 from J, leaving 19 bases between them. The CDR3 contains 14 residues. Germline assignment: CDR1 SGHTA and CDR2 FQGNSA. CDR3 amino acids: CASSLGRGQGSGYF. CDR3 bases: TGTGCCAGCAGCTTAGGGCGGGGCCAGGGCTCAGGGTACTTC.

The gene calls are TRBV29-1 and TRBJ1-1; 7 bases fit TRBD1. The CDR3 covers 14 residues. Unmatched junction bases numbered 10, after V lost 7 bases and J lost 2 bases. Germline CDR1 and CDR2: SQVTM and ANQGSEA. CDR3 protein: CSADRAGVNTEAFF. The CDR3 DNA sequence: TGCAGCGCCGACAGGGCTGGAGTTAACACTGAAGCTTTCTTT.

This clone occurred a few times. The chain has TRBV5-1 and TRBJ2-1; D is possibly TRBD2 (5 bases). V was trimmed by 5 bases and J by 7 bases, leaving 16 bases between them. Per the germline V gene, CDR1 is SGHRS and CDR2 is YFSETQ. This CDR3 is 14 amino acids long. CDR3 amino acids: CASRGVYPGNEQFF. In nucleotides, the CDR3 is TGCGCCAGCAGGGGAGTTTATCCGGGGAATGAGCAGTTCTTC.